Reported below is one TCR beta chain. The antigen is not known. These data originate in a study of blood T cells in healthy people across ages. Study results and caveats: The lack of PBMC sorting stopped any conclusive naive versus antigen-experienced comparison. The fall in TCR beta diversity per million T cells was roughly linear with age. Calculation of diversity from one million T cells yielded estimates considered to be underestimates.

Trimming cost V 5 bases and J 0 bases, with 12 bases left between them. The V gene's germline CDR1 is KGHSH and CDR2 LQKENI. This CDR3 comprises 15 residues. A second roughly 6 to 11 cycle PCR used barcoded and J-beta primers. Each of the cDNA molecules was tagged by a template-switch adaptor with 12 random nucleotides. A single record per CDR3 protein comes from TCRdb applying MiXCR to the 5' RACE reads. Here the sample spans 1.5 million to 2 million distinct CDR3 sequences, approximately 50% being singletons. The clonotype comes from a middle-aged woman in good health. Sequenced: blood. The chain uses TRBV18 and TRBJ2-3; D perhaps matches TRBD1 (5 bases). Written as DNA, the CDR3 is TGTGCCAGCTCAAGACAGCCAGCAAGCACAGATACGCAGTATTTT. Its protein product is CASSRQPASTDTQYF.